These T cell receptor beta chains were read from a single sample in a study of blood T cell repertoires in COVID-19. TCRdb keeps only in-frame clones here, not all; method: immunoSEQ multiplex PCR. Among hundreds of thousands of clones, about 90% were seen once, and the ten largest hold roughly 0.25%. Sequenced: peripheral blood. All receptors come from a woman aged 18-29 years with acute or convalescent COVID-19. Each CDR3 is given with its conserved first and last residue. D genes are given only for firm matches. Where a row states a size, it is once, few, many or the class of an expanded clone; other rows omit it.

TRBJ1-2 . . TRBV15 17 CATSRETPLALDYGYTF TGTGCCACCAGCCGAGAAACGCCTTTGGCCCTCGACTATGGCTACACCTTC
TRBJ2-1 . . TRBV6-6 15 CASSYRDNNYNEQFF TGTGCCAGCAGTTATCGGGACAATAACTACAATGAGCAGTTCTTC
TRBJ2-7 . . TRBV19 14 CASSLGGLFYEQYF TGTGCCAGTAGCCTGGGGGGACTGTTCTACGAGCAGTACTTC
TRBJ1-3 . . TRBV9 20 CASSVGGPGVRSESVNTIYF TGTGCCAGCAGCGTAGGAGGCCCAGGGGTTAGATCGGAGTCGGTAAACACCATATATTTT
TRBJ2-3 . TRBD2 TRBV9 16 CASSPLGGGAADTQYF TGTGCCAGCAGCCCCCTGGGCGGGGGGGCCGCGGATACGCAGTATTTT
TRBJ2-4 . TRBD1 TRBV10-2 19 CASSEPGTGVTLSKNIQYF TGCGCCAGCAGTGAGCCGGGGACAGGGGTGACATTATCCAAAAACATTCAGTACTTC
TRBJ2-3 . . TRBV5-1 14 CASSLDSFTDTQYF TGCGCCAGCAGCCTGGACAGTTTCACAGATACGCAGTATTTT
TRBJ2-1 . TRBD2 TRBV4-1 18 CASSQVPQGPSGYNEQFF TGCGCCAGCAGCCAAGTTCCTCAAGGTCCTAGCGGTTACAATGAGCAGTTCTTC
TRBJ2-3 . TRBD2 TRBV4-1 18 CASSQLGEGRTSTDTQYF TGCGCCAGCAGCCAACTAGGGGAGGGACGCACTAGCACAGATACGCAGTATTTT
TRBJ1-4 . . TRBV5-6 15 CASSGEGLANEKLFF TGTGCCAGCAGCGGGGAGGGTCTGGCTAATGAAAAACTGTTTTTT
TRBJ2-2 . TRBD2 TRBV4-3 20 CASSQDPVASGGAQHRGAVF TGCGCCAGCAGCCAAGATCCCGTCGCTAGCGGGGGGGCACAACACCGGGGAGCTGTTTTT
TRBJ2-1 . . TRBV2 14 CASVRGLAYNEQFF TGTGCCAGCGTCCGGGGGTTAGCTTACAATGAGCAGTTCTTC
TRBJ2-5 . . TRBV10-2 13 CASSLGGAETQYF TGCGCCAGCAGCCTAGGGGGGGCAGAGACCCAGTACTTC
TRBJ2-7 . TRBD1 TRBV6-5 16 CASSYSFRTGSLEQYF TGTGCCAGCAGTTACTCGTTCAGGACAGGGTCCCTCGAGCAGTACTTC
TRBJ1-5 . TRBD1 TRBV3-1/TRBV3-2 18 CASSQSRGLGLGYQPQHF TGTGCCAGCAGCCAATCCAGGGGGCTGGGGTTAGGTTACCAGCCCCAGCATTTT
TRBJ1-1 . TRBD1 TRBV5-6 12 CASSPGGAEAFF TGTGCCAGCAGCCCAGGGGGCGCTGAAGCTTTCTTT
TRBJ2-2 . TRBD1 TRBV4-3 14 CASSLDRGLGELFF TGCGCCAGCAGCCTCGACAGGGGGCTAGGGGAGCTGTTTTTT
TRBJ1-2 . . TRBV7-6 15 CASSPAGYPYYGYTF TGTGCCAGCAGCCCCGCAGGGTACCCCTACTATGGCTACACCTTC
TRBJ1-1 . . TRBV11-2 15 CASSLGTGGTTEAFF TGTGCCAGCAGCTTAGGAACCGGGGGGACCACTGAAGCTTTCTTT
TRBJ2-3 . TRBD2 TRBV5-1 17 CASSLGTSGGYTDTQYF TGCGCCAGCAGCCTAGGGACTAGCGGGGGGTACACAGATACGCAGTATTTT
TRBJ1-4 . . TRBV28 13 CASSLSGREKLFF TGTGCCAGCAGTTTATCAGGGCGTGAAAAACTGTTTTTT
TRBJ1-2 once . TRBV21-1 15 CASSPQAPGPDGYTF TGTGCCAGCAGCCCCCAAGCTCCAGGGCCGGATGGCTACACCTTC
TRBJ1-2 . . TRBV6-5 13 CASSKGSNYGYTF TGTGCCAGCAGCAAGGGGTCCAACTATGGCTACACCTTC
TRBJ1-4 . . TRBV24-1 13 CATSDFQGEKLFF TGTGCCACCAGTGATTTTCAGGGTGAAAAACTGTTTTTT
TRBJ1-1 . TRBD1 TRBV5-6 16 CASSFRGTGENTEAFF TGTGCCAGCAGCTTCAGGGGGACTGGAGAGAACACTGAAGCTTTCTTT
TRBJ1-1 . TRBD1 TRBV7-3 16 CASSSQNRGRATEAFF TGTGCCAGCAGCTCACAGAACAGGGGGCGGGCCACTGAAGCTTTCTTT
TRBJ1-4 . . TRBV12-3/TRBV12-4 12 CASSEIREELFF TGTGCCAGCTCAGAGATCCGGGAGGAACTGTTTTTT
TRBJ1-3 few . TRBV7-9 12 CASSRSGNTIYF TGTGCCAGCAGCCGGAGTGGAAACACCATATATTTT
TRBJ1-1 once . TRBV6-5 13 CASTEGGGTEAFF TGTGCCAGCACCGAGGGGGGGGGCACTGAAGCTTTCTTT
TRBJ1-2 . . TRBV4-1 13 CASSQQNRYGYTF TGCGCCAGCAGCCAACAGAACCGCTATGGCTACACCTTC
TRBJ1-3 . TRBD1 TRBV9 19 CASSVSAQGQGISGNTIYF TGTGCCAGCAGCGTATCCGCCCAGGGACAGGGAATCTCTGGAAACACCATATATTTT
TRBJ2-3 . TRBD2 TRBV2 16 CASSEGSAGGADTQYF TGTGCCAGCAGTGAAGGGTCAGCGGGGGGGGCGGATACGCAGTATTTT
TRBJ1-1 . . TRBV4-3 13 CASSGGEWTEAFF TGCGCCAGCAGCGGAGGGGAGTGGACTGAAGCTTTCTTT
TRBJ2-5 . . TRBV20-1 12 CSASPRKETQYF TGCAGTGCTAGTCCCAGAAAGGAGACCCAGTACTTC
TRBJ2-7 . . TRBV5-8 15 CASSSGTGRPYEQYF TGTGCCAGCAGCTCAGGGACTGGGAGACCCTACGAGCAGTACTTC
TRBJ2-3 . TRBD1 TRBV19 14 CASKPTGVADTQYF TGTGCCAGTAAGCCGACAGGGGTCGCAGATACGCAGTATTTT
TRBJ2-2 . TRBD1 TRBV25-1 16 CASSDPWTGNTGELFF TGTGCCAGCAGTGACCCATGGACAGGGAACACCGGGGAGCTGTTTTTT
TRBJ2-6 . . TRBV11-3 17 CASSAGQGSPGANVLTF TGTGCCAGCAGCGCGGGGCAGGGCAGCCCTGGGGCCAACGTCCTGACTTTC
TRBJ1-2 . . TRBV5-1 14 CASSLERGSDGYTF TGCGCCAGCAGCTTGGAACGGGGGTCGGATGGCTACACCTTC
TRBJ2-7 . TRBD2 TRBV5-1 14 CASSLGPGGYEQYF TGCGCCAGCAGCTTGGGGCCGGGGGGGTACGAGCAGTACTTC
TRBJ2-5 . TRBD2 TRBV12-3/TRBV12-4 12 CASGLVPGTQYF TGTGCCAGTGGACTAGTGCCGGGGACCCAGTACTTC
TRBJ1-2 . TRBD1 TRBV5-1 15 CASSPGQALNYGYTF TGCGCCAGCAGCCCCGGACAGGCTTTAAACTATGGCTACACCTTC
TRBJ1-1 . TRBD1 TRBV10-3 15 CAISERQGSDTEAFF TGTGCCATCAGTGAGCGACAGGGGTCGGACACTGAAGCTTTCTTT
TRBJ1-2 . . TRBV27 14 CASSLRGQGKGYTF TGTGCCAGCAGCCTGAGAGGCCAGGGTAAAGGCTACACCTTC
TRBJ2-5 . TRBD2 TRBV6-1 15 CASSELAGFQETQYF TGTGCCAGCAGTGAGCTAGCGGGTTTTCAAGAGACCCAGTACTTC
TRBJ1-2 . TRBD1 TRBV7-6 15 CASSLIPAGGYGYTF TGTGCCAGCAGCTTAATCCCGGCAGGGGGCTATGGCTACACCTTC
TRBJ2-7 . TRBD1 TRBV13 14 CASSFRQGSYEQYF TGTGCCAGCAGCTTTCGACAGGGGTCCTACGAGCAGTACTTC
TRBJ1-2 . . TRBV19 14 CASRGRKGDYGYTF TGTGCCAGTAGAGGAAGGAAGGGGGACTATGGCTACACCTTC
TRBJ1-2 . TRBD1 TRBV19 17 CASTTRAGTGFNYGYTF TGTGCCAGTACCACTAGGGCCGGGACAGGATTTAACTATGGCTACACCTTC
TRBJ1-1 . TRBD1 TRBV23-1 17 CASSQPRGAGWNTEAFF TGCGCCAGCAGTCAACCCAGGGGGGCAGGGTGGAACACTGAAGCTTTCTTT
TRBJ1-4 . TRBD1 TRBV13 17 CASSLMTGPLEDEKLFF TGTGCCAGCAGCTTAATGACAGGGCCCCTTGAGGATGAAAAACTGTTTTTT
TRBJ1-2 . TRBD1 TRBV24-1 16 CATKVLGEDREDGYTF TGTGCCACCAAGGTTTTAGGCGAGGACAGGGAAGATGGCTACACCTTC
TRBJ1-3 . . TRBV6-5 14 CASIYNTGKRAPLF TGTGCCAGCATCTATAATACAGGGAAACGGGCCCCGTTGTTT
TRBJ1-2 . . TRBV27 15 CASSLSGRPHSGYTF TGTGCCAGCAGTTTATCGGGCAGGCCTCATAGTGGCTACACCTTC
TRBJ2-7 . . TRBV6-5 14 CASSYEPSSYEQYF TGTGCCAGCAGCTATGAACCTTCCTCCTACGAGCAGTACTTC
TRBJ1-1 . . TRBV28 16 CASSLGRARRNTEAFF TGTGCCAGCAGTTTAGGCAGGGCGCGGCGCAACACTGAAGCTTTCTTT
TRBJ1-1 . . TRBV27 13 CASRLNRGTEAFF TGTGCCAGCCGCTTGAATCGAGGGACTGAAGCTTTCTTT